The sequence of this T cell receptor (beta chain) was determined in a study of shared clonotypes between healthy human individuals. The CDR3 runs 13 residues. V was trimmed by 2 bases and J by 3 bases, leaving 9 bases between them. Germline V gives CDR1 GTSNPN, CDR2 SVGIG (reference sequence). As to this clone: Other DNA variants within this sample encode the same CDR3.

Both CD45RO+ cells and CCR7-negative CD45RA+ TemRA cells were combined to make up CD8 memory. Replicate PCRs for sorted subsets used 200 to 250 ng DNA; this equaled around 28,000 T cell genomes. Clones were read by immunoSEQ multiplex PCR, and TCRdb kept only the in-frame ones, dropping some. Of about 380,000 clones in the sample, around 96% were seen once. Sequencing used memory CD8+ T cells sorted from blood. Stated subset: CD45RO+ cells pooled with CCR7-negative TemRA cells. The receptor was isolated from a man aged 25 to 40 in good health. The chain combines TRBV30 with TRBJ2-3; D may be TRBD2 (7 bases). The CDR3 DNA is TGTGCCTGGAGTAGGGGGGGGACAGATACGCAGTATTTT. It specifies CAWSRGGTDTQYF.